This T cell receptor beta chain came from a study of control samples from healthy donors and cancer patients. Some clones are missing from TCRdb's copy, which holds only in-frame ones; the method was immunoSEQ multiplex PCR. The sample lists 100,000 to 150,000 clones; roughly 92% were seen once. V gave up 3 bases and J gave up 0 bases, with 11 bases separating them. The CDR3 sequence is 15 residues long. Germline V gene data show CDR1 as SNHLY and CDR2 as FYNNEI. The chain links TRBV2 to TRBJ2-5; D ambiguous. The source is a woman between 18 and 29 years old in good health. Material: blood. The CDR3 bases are TGTGCCAGCAGTGAGTCACTAATAGACCAAGAGACCCAGTACTTC. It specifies CASSESLIDQETQYF.